This T cell receptor beta chain was observed in a study of blood T cell repertoires in COVID-19. Study information: Whether acute or convalescent, the COVID-19 samples came from the United States, Italy and Spain. Sources were T cells, B-cell-depleted T cells, or PBMCs; the material itself was cDNA or gDNA.

Methods used by the authors: The assay estimated nucleated cells by amplifying reference gene primers. Libraries were prepared by immunoSEQ multiplex PCR; TCRdb keeps only in-frame clonotypes and omits some of them. For V, J and clone size, that table is used; D and trimming come from the DNA. The table lists more than 100,000 clones, around nine tenths of them singletons. The CDR3 is 14 residues long. Unmatched junction bases numbered 8, after V lost 9 bases and J lost 8 bases. Looked up from germline, CDR1 is SGHRS and CDR2 is YFSETQ. The receptor was isolated from a man in his 70s with active COVID-19. The sequenced sample consisted of peripheral blood. This chain joins TRBV5-1 and TRBJ2-2; TRBD2 matches at 12 bases. CDR3 DNA sequence: TGCGCCACCAAGAAGACTAGCGGGAGTGGGGAGCTGTTTTTT. This sequence encodes CATKKTSGSGELFF.